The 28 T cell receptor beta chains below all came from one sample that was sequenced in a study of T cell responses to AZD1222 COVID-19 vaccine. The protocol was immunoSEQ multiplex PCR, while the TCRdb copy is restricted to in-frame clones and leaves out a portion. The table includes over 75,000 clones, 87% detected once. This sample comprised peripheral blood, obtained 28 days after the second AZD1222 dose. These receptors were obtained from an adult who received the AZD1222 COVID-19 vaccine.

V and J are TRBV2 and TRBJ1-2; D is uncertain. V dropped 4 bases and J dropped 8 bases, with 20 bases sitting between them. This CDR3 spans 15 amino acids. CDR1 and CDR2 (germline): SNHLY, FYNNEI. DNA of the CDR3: TGTGCCAGCAGTGCAGGCAGATTGGAGAAGCGAGGCTACACCTTC. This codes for CASSAGRLEKRGYTF.

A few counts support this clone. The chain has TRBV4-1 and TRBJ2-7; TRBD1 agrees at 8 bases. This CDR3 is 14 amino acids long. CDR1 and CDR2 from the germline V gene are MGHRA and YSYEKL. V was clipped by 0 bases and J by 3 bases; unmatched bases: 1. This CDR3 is CASSQDTGGYEQYF. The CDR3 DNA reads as TGCGCCAGCAGCCAAGATACAGGGGGCTACGAGCAGTACTTC.

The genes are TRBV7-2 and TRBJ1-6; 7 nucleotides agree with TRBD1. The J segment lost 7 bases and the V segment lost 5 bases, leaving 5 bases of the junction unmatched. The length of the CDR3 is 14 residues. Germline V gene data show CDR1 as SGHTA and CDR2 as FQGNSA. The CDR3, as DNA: TGTGCCAGCAGCATCCAGGGGGGGAATTCACCCCTCCACTTT. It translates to CASSIQGGNSPLHF. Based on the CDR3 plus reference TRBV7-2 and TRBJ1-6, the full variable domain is GAGVSQSPSNKVTEKGKDVELRCDPISGHTALYWYRQSLGQGLEFLIYFQGNSAPDKSGLPSDRFSAERTGGSVSTLTIQRTQQEDSAVYLCASSIQGGNSPLHFGNGTRLTVT.

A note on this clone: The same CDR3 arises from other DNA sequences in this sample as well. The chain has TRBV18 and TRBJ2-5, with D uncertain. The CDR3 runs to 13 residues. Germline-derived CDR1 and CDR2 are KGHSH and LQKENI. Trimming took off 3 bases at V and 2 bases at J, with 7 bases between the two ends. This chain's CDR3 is CASSPGGQETQYF. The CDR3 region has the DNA TGTGCCAGCTCACCCGGTGGGCAAGAGACCCAGTACTTC.

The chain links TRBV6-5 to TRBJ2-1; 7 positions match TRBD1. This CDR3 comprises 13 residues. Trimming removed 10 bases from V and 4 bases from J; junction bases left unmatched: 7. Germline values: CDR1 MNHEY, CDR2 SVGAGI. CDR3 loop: CATQSDRYNEQFF. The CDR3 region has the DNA TGTGCCACCCAATCGGACAGGTACAATGAGCAGTTCTTC.

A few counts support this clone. The chain's CDR3 is CASHGWEWETQYF. CDR3 DNA sequence: TGTGCCAGCCACGGGTGGGAGTGGGAGACCCAGTACTTC. The chain joins TRBV7-2 to TRBJ2-5; tentative D call: TRBD2 (5 bases). This CDR3 region has 13 residues. V was clipped by 8 bases and J by 5 bases, with 15 bases between them. Germline values: CDR1 SGHTA, CDR2 FQGNSA.

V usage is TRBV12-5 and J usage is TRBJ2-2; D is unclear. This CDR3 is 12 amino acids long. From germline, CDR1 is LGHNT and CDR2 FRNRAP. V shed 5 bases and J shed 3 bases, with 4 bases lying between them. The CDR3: CASGRDTGELFF. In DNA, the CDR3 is TGTGCTAGTGGTCGGGACACCGGGGAGCTGTTTTTT.

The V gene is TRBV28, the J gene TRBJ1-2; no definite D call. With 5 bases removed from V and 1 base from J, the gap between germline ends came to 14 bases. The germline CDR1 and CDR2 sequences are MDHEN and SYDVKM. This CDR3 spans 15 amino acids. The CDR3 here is CASSPVERSNYGYTF. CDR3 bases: TGTGCCAGCAGTCCTGTGGAGCGAAGTAACTATGGCTACACCTTC.

The chain's CDR3 is CASSEGPGTGRGYTF. CDR3 nucleotide sequence: TGTGCCAGCAGTGAAGGTCCCGGGACAGGTCGGGGCTACACCTTC. The chain joins TRBV6-1 to TRBJ1-2; 8 bases fit TRBD1. The CDR3 runs 15 residues. CDR1 is MNHNS and CDR2 is SASEGT in the germline V gene. J lost 8 bases, V lost 1 base, and 9 bases had no gene match.

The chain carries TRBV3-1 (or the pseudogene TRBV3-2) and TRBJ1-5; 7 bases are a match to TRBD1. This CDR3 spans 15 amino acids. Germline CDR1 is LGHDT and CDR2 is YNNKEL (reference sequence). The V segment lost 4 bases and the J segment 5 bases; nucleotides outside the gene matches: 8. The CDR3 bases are TGTGCCAGCAGCCCACGCGACAGGGAAGATCAGCCCCAGCATTTT. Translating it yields CASSPRDREDQPQHF.

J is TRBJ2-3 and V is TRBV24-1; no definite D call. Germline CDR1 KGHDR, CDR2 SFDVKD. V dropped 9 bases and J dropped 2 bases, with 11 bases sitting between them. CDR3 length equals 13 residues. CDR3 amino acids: CATGNTYTDTQYF. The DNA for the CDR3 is TGTGCCACCGGTAACACCTACACAGATACGCAGTATTTT.

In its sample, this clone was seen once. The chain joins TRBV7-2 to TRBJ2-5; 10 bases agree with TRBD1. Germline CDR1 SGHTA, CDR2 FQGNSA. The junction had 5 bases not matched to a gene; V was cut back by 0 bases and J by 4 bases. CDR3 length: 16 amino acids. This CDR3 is CASSLAWTGGIETQYF. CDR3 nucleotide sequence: TGTGCCAGCAGCTTAGCGTGGACAGGGGGGATAGAGACCCAGTACTTC.

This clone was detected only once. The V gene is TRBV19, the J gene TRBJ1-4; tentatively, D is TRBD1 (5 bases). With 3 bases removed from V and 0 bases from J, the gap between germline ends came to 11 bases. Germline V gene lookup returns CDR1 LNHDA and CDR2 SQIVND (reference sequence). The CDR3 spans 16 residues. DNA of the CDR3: TGTGCCAGTAGTATTGTTGGAGGGGCAACTAATGAAAAACTGTTTTTT. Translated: CASSIVGGATNEKLFF.

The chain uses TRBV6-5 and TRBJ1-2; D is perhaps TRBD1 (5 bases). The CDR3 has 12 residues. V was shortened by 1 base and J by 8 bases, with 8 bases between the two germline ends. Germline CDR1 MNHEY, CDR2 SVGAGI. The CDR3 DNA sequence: TGTGCCAGCAGTTACTTTGAGGGGGGCTACACCTTC. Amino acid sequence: CASSYFEGGYTF.

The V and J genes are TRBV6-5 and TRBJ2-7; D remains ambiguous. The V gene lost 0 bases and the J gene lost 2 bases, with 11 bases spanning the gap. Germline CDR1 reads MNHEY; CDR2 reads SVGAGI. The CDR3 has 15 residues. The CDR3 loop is CASSYSAGWAYEQYF. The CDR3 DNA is TGTGCCAGCAGTTACTCGGCTGGATGGGCCTACGAGCAGTACTTC.

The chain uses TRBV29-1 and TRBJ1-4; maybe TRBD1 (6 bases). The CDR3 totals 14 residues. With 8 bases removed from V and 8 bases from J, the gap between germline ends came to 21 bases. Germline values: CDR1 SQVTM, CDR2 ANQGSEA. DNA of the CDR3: TGCAGCACCTCTTCGGGGGCGAGAGACGAAAAACTGTTTTTT. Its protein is CSTSSGARDEKLFF.

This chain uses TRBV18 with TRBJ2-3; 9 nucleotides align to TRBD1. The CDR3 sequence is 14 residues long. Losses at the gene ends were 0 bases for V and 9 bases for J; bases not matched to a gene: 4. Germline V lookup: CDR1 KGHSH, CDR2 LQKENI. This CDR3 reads CASSPPGQGVTQYF. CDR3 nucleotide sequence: TGTGCCAGCTCACCACCGGGACAGGGAGTAACGCAGTATTTT.

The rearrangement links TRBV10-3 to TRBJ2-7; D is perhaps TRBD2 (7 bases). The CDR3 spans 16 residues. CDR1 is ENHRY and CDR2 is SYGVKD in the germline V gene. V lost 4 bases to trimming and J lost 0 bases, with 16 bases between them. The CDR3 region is CAISALLAGASYEQYF. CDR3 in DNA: TGTGCCATCAGTGCTTTGTTGGCGGGGGCCTCCTACGAGCAGTACTTC.

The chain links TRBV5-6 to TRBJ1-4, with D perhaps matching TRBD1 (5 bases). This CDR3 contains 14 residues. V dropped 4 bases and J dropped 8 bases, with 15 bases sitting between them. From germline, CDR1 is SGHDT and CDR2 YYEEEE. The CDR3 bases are TGTGCCAGCAGCCGGACCCCCGGGGGGGAAAAACTGTTTTTT. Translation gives CASSRTPGGEKLFF.

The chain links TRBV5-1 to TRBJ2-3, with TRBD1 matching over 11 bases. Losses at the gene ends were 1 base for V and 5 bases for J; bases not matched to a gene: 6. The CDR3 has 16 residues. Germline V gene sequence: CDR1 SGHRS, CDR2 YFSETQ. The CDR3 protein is CASSLTPGQGGDTQYF. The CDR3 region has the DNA TGCGCCAGCAGCTTGACACCGGGACAGGGGGGAGATACGCAGTATTTT.

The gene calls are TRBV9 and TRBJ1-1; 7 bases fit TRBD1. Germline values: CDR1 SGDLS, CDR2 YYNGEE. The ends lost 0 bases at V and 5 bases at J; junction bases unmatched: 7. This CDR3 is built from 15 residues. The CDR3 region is CASSVEGQGGTEAFF. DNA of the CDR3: TGTGCCAGCAGCGTAGAGGGTCAGGGGGGGACTGAAGCTTTCTTT. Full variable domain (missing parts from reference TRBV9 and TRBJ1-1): DSGVTQTPKHLITATGQRVTLRCSPRSGDLSVYWYQQSLDQGLQFLIQYYNGEERAKGNILERFSAQQFPDLHSELNLSSLELGDSALYFCASSVEGQGGTEAFFGQGTRLTVV.

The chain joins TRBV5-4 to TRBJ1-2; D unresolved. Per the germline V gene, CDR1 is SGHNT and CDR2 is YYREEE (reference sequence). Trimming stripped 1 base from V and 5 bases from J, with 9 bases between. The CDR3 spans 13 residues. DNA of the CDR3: TGTGCCAGCAGCTTGAGCTTGGATTATGGCTACACCTTC. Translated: CASSLSLDYGYTF.

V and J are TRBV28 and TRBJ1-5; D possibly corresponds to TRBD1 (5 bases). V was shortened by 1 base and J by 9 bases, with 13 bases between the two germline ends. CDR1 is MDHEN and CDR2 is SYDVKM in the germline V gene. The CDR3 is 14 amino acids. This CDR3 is CASSLSGGMRPQHF. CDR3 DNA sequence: TGTGCCAGCAGTTTATCCGGGGGGATGCGGCCCCAGCATTTT.

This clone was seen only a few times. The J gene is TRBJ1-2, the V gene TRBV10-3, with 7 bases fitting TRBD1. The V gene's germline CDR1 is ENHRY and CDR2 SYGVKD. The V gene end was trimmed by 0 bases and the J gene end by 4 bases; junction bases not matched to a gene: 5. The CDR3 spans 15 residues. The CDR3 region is CAISESRGLGYGYTF. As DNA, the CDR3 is TGTGCCATCAGTGAGTCTAGGGGGCTCGGCTATGGCTACACCTTC.

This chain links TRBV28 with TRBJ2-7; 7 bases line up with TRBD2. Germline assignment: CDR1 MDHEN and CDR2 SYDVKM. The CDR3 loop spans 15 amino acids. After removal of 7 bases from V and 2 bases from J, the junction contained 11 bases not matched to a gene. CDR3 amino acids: CASTPYRRGTYEQYF. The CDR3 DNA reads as TGTGCCAGCACCCCCTACCGGCGGGGGACCTACGAGCAGTACTTC.

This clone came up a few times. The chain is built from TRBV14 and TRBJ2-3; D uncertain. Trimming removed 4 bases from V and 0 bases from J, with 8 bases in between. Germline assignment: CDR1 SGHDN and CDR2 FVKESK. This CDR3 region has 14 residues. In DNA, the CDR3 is TGTGCCAGCAGCCGTCTTTCTAGCACAGATACGCAGTATTTT. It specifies CASSRLSSTDTQYF.

CDR3 sequence (DNA): TGTGCCAGCAGTTACCGGGATACAGGGGGCGACTATGGCTACACCTTC. Protein sequence: CASSYRDTGGDYGYTF. The V call is TRBV6-2 or TRBV6-3, the J call TRBJ1-2; TRBD1 aligns across 9 bases. V dropped 2 bases and J dropped 3; count of bases not matched to a gene: 7. CDR1 and CDR2 (germline): MNHEY, SVGEGT. The CDR3 consists of 16 residues.

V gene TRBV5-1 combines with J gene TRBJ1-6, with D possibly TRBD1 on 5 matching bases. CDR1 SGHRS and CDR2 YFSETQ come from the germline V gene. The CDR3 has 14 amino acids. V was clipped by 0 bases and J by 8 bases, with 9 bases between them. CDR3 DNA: TGCGCCAGCAGCTTGGGTGCAGGGTATTCACCCCTCCACTTT. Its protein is CASSLGAGYSPLHF. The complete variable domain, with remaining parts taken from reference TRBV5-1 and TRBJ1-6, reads KAGVTQTPRYLIKTRGQQVTLSCSPISGHRSVSWYQQTPGQGLQFLFEYFSETQRNKGNFPGRFSGRQFSNSRSEMNVSTLELGDSALYLCASSLGAGYSPLHFGNGTRLTVT.